Listed below are T cell receptor beta chains from one sample, sequenced in a study of T cell changes during pregnancy in multiple sclerosis. Here immunoSEQ multiplex PCR was the method, and the copy in TCRdb shows in-frame clones only, minus some. Seen here are about 87,000 clones, approximately 92% observed once, and the top ten hold less than 1.5%. The source material was peripheral blood, sampled in the third trimester of pregnancy. The receptors stem from a female donor in good health, enrolled as a control in a pregnancy study. Each CDR3 is given with its conserved first and last residue. D genes are given only for firm matches. The listing skips clone size in some rows; elsewhere it reads once, few, many or a size class.

v_call	j_call	clone_size	d_call	cdr3_nt	cdr3_aa
TRBV5-1	TRBJ2-5	-	TRBD2	TGCGCCAGCAGCCGTCGATTGACTAGCGGGGAGGGAGAGACCCAGTACTTC	CASSRRLTSGEGETQYF
TRBV7-9	TRBJ2-1	-	TRBD1	TGTGCCAGCACCGGACAGGACTACAATGAGCAGTTCTTC	CASTGQDYNEQFF
TRBV7-2	TRBJ2-1	-	-	TGTGCCAGCAGCTTAGTAGGAGCGGGCCTCCCCTACTACAATGAGCAGTTCTTC	CASSLVGAGLPYYNEQFF
TRBV6-6	TRBJ1-5	-	-	TGTGCCAGCAGTTCGCAGGGTGTTCGGAATCAGCCCCAGCATTTT	CASSSQGVRNQPQHF
TRBV5-4	TRBJ2-1	-	TRBD2	TGTGCCAGCAGCTCAGGGACTAGCGGGAGGATCAATGAGCAGTTCTTC	CASSSGTSGRINEQFF
TRBV15	TRBJ2-1	-	TRBD2	TGTGCCACCAGCAGAGAAGGCGGGAGTTACAATGAGCAGTTCTTC	CATSREGGSYNEQFF
TRBV10-3	TRBJ2-5	-	TRBD1	TGTGCCATCAGTGACCCATGGGGACAGGTTTCCCCCGAGACCCAGTACTTC	CAISDPWGQVSPETQYF
TRBV9	TRBJ2-6	-	-	TGTGCCAGCACCCCGGGCTCTGGGGCCAACGTCCTGACTTTC	CASTPGSGANVLTF
TRBV5-5	TRBJ1-2	-	TRBD1	TGTGCCAGCAGCCCAGGGACAGGGGGCTATGAACTATATGGCTACACCTTC	CASSPGTGGYELYGYTF
TRBV27	TRBJ1-5	-	-	TGTGCCAGCAGTTTATCGGAAGGGGGTAGCAATCAGCCCCAGCATTTT	CASSLSEGGSNQPQHF
TRBV6-1	TRBJ2-7	few	TRBD1	TGTGCCAGCAGAGCTGAGAGGACAGGGGGGTACGAGCAGTACTTC	CASRAERTGGYEQYF
TRBV4-1	TRBJ1-2	few	-	TGCGCCAGCAGCCAAGAGGACAGTTTAAACTATGGCTACACCTTC	CASSQEDSLNYGYTF
TRBV27	TRBJ1-2	-	-	TGTGCCAGCAGTCCCCAGTTTCCCCCGGGATATGGCTACACCTTC	CASSPQFPPGYGYTF